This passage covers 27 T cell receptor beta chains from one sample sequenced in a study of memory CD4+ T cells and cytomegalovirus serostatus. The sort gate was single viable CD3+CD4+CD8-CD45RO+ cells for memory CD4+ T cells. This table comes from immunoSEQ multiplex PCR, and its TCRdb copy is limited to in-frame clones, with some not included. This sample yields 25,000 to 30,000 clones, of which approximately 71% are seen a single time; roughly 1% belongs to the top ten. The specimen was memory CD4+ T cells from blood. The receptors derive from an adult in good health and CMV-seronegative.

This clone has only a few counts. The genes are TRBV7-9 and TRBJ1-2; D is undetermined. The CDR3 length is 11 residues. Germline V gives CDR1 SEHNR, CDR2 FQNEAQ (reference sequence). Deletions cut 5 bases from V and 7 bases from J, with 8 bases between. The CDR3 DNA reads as TGTGCCAGCAGCGCCAGTATTGGCTACACCTTC. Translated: CASSASIGYTF.

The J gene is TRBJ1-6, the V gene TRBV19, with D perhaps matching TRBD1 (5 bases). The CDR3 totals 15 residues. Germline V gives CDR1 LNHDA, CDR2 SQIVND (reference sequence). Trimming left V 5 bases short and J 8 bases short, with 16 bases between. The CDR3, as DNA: TGTGCCAGTAGTGACCTGCAGGGTACGCATTCACCCCTCCACTTT. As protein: CASSDLQGTHSPLHF.

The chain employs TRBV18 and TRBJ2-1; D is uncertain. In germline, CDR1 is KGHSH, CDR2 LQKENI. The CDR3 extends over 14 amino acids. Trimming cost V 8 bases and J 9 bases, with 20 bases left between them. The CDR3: CASTPLGPQGEQFF. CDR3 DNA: TGTGCCAGCACCCCCCTTGGCCCTCAAGGTGAGCAGTTCTTC.

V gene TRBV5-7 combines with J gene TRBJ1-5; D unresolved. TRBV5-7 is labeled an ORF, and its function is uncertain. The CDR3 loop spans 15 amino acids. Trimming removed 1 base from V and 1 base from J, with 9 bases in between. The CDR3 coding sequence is TGTGCCAGCAGCTTGACGGTGGGGAGCAATCAGCCCCAGCATTTT. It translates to CASSLTVGSNQPQHF.

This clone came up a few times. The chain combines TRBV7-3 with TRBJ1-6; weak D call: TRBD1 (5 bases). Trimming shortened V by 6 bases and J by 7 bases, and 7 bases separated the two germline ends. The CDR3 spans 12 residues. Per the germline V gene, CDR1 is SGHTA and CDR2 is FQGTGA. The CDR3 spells CASRDSNSPLHF. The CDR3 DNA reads TGTGCCAGCAGAGACAGCAATTCACCCCTCCACTTT. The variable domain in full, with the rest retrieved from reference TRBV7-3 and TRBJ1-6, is GAGVSQTPSNKVTEKGKYVELRCDPISGHTALYWYRQSLGQGPEFLIYFQGTGAADDSGLPNDRFFAVRPEGSVSTLKIQRTERGDSAVYLCASRDSNSPLHFGNGTRLTVT.

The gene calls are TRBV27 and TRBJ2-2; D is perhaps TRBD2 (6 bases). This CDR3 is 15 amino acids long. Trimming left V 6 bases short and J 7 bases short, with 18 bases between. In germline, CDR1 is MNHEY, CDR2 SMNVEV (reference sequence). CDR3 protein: CASSTQTPGSGELFF. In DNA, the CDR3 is TGTGCCAGCAGCACACAAACCCCCGGGAGCGGGGAGCTGTTTTTT.

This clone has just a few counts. The CDR3 loop reads CASSQAPDLRAEQYF. CDR3 bases: TGTGCCAGCAGCCAAGCCCCAGACCTGAGGGCCGAGCAGTACTTC. The chain links TRBV14 to TRBJ2-7, with a tentative D call TRBD2 (5 bases). This CDR3 spans 15 amino acids. Trimming pared 1 base from V and 6 bases from J, leaving 16 bases between. Germline values: CDR1 SGHDN, CDR2 FVKESK. The variable domain in full, completed from reference TRBV14 and TRBJ2-7, reads EAGVTQFPSHSVIEKGQTVTLRCDPISGHDNLYWYRRVMGKEIKFLLHFVKESKQDESGMPNNRFLAERTGGTYSTLKVQPAELEDSGVYFCASSQAPDLRAEQYFGPGTRLTVT.

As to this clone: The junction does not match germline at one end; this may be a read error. The CDR3 DNA follows: TGCGCCAGCAGTGAAGCGGCAGGGAAAGGCACTTTT. It translates to CASSEAAGKGTF. V usage is TRBV10-2 and J usage is TRBJ1-1; maybe TRBD1 (5 bases). Per germline, CDR1 WSHSY and CDR2 SAAADI. The CDR3 covers 12 residues.

DNA of the CDR3: TGTGCCTGGAATCGGATGGGATTCACTGAAGCTTTCTTT. Protein: CAWNRMGFTEAFF. The rearrangement joins TRBV30 to TRBJ1-1; D gene uncertain. The CDR3 has 13 amino acids. Looked up from germline, CDR1 is GTSNPN and CDR2 is SVGIG (reference sequence). Trimming left V 4 bases short and J 4 bases short, with 13 bases between.

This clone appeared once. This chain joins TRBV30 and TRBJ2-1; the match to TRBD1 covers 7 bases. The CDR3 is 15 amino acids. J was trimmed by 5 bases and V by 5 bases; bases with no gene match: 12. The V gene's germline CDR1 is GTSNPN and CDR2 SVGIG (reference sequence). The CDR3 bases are TGTGCCTGGGGATGGGCCGGGACAGCTCACAATGAGCAGTTCTTC. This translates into CAWGWAGTAHNEQFF. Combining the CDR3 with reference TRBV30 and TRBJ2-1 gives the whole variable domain SQTIHQWPATLVQPVGSPLSLECTVEGTSNPNLYWYRQAAGRGLQLLFYSVGIGQISSEVPQNLSASRPQDRQFILSSKKLLLSDSGFYLCAWGWAGTAHNEQFFGPGTRLTVL.

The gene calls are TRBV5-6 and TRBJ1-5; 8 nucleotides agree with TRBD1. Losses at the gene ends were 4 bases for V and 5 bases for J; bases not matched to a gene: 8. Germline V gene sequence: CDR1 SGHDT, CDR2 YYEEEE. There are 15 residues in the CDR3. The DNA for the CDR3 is TGTGCCAGCAGCAGGAGGCAGGGGGCCGATCAGCCCCAGCATTTT. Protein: CASSRRQGADQPQHF.

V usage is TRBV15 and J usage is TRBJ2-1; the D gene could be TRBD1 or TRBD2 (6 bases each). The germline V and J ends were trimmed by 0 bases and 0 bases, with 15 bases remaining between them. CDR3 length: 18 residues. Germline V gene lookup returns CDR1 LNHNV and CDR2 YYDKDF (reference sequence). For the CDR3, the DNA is TGTGCCACCAGCAGAGAGGGGGCGGGATCAAGCTCCTACAATGAGCAGTTCTTC. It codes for CATSREGAGSSSYNEQFF.

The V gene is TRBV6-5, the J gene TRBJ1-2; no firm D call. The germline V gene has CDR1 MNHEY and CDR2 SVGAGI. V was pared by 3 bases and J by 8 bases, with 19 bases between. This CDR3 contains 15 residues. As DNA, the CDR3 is TGTGCCAGCAGTTATCTAGACGGATCGGCCTACGGCTACACCTTC. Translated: CASSYLDGSAYGYTF.

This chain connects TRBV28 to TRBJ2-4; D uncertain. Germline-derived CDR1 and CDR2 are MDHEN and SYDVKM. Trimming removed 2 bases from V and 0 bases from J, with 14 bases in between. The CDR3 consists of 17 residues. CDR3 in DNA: TGTGCCAGCAGTTTAATTCGTGTCGGGTTAGCCAAAAACATTCAGTACTTC. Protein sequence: CASSLIRVGLAKNIQYF.

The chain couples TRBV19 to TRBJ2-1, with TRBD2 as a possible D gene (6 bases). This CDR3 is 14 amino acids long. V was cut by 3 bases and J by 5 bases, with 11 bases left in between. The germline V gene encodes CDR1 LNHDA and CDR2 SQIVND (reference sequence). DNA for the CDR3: TGTGCCAGTAGTATCTCTAGCGCGAACAATGAGCAGTTCTTC. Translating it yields CASSISSANNEQFF.

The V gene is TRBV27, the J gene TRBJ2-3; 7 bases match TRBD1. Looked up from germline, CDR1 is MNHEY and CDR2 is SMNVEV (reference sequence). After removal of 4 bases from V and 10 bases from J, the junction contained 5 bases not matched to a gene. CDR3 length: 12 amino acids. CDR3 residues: CASSSRQGSQYF. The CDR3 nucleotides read TGTGCCAGCAGTTCCAGACAGGGTTCGCAGTATTTT.

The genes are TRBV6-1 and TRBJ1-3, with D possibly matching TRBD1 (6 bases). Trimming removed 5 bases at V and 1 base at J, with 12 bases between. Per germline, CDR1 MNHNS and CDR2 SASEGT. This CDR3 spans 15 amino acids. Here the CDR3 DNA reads TGTGCCAGCAGTCGACAGGCATTATCTGGAAACACCATATATTTT. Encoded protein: CASSRQALSGNTIYF.

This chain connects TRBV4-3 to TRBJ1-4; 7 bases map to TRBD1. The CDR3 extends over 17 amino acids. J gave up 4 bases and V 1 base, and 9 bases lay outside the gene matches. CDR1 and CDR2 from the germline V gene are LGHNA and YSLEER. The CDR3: CASSQGTGEGINEKLFF. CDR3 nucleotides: TGCGCCAGCAGCCAAGGGACAGGAGAAGGGATTAATGAAAAACTGTTTTTT.

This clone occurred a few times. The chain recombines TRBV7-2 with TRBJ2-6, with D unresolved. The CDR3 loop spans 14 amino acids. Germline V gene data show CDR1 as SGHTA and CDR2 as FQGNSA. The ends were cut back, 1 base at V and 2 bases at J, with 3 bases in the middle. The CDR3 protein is CASSLDAGANVLTF. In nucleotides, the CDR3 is TGTGCCAGCAGCTTAGATGCTGGGGCCAACGTCCTGACTTTC.

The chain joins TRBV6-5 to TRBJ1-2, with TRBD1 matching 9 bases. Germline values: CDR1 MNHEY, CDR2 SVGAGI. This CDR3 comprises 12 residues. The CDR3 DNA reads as TGTTCGAGTGGGGACAGGGTCGATGGCTACACCTTC. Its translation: CSSGDRVDGYTF.

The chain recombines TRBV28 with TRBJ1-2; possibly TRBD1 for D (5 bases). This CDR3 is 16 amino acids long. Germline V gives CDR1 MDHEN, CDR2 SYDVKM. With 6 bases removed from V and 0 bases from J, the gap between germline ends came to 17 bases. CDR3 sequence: CASSTPGGRANYGYTF. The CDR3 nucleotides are TGTGCCAGCAGCACTCCCGGGGGTCGAGCTAACTATGGCTACACCTTC.

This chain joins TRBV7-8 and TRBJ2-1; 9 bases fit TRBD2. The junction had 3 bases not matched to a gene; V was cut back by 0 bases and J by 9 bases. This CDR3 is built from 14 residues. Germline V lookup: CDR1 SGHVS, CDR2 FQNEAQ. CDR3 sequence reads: CASSLAPSGVEQFF. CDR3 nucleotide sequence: TGTGCCAGCAGCTTAGCGCCTAGCGGGGTTGAGCAGTTCTTC.

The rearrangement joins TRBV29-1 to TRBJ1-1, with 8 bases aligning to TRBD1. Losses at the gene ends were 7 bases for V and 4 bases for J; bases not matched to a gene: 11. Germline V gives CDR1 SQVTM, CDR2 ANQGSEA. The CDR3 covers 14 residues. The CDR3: CSASQFTGGTEAFF. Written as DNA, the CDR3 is TGCAGCGCCTCACAATTTACAGGGGGCACTGAAGCTTTCTTT.

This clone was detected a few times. The CDR3 DNA follows: TGTGCCAGTAGTATACAGGGCACTGAAGCTTTCTTT. Amino acid sequence: CASSIQGTEAFF. This chain links TRBV19 with TRBJ1-1; D is perhaps TRBD1 (5 bases). With 2 bases removed from V and 4 bases from J, the gap between germline ends came to 5 bases. CDR3 length: 12 residues. CDR1 LNHDA and CDR2 SQIVND come from the germline V gene (reference sequence).

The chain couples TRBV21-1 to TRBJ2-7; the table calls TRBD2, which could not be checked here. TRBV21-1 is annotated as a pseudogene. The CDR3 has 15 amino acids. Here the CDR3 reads CASSGESGGSYEQYF. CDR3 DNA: TGTGCCAGCAGCGGGGAAAGCGGAGGCTCCTACGAGCAGTACTTC.

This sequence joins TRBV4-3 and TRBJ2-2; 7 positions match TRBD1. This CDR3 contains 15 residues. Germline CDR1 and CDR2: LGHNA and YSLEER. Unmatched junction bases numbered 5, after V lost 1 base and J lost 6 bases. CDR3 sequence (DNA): TGCGCCAGCAGCCAAGTATTTGGGACAGCCGGGGAGCTGTTTTTT. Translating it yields CASSQVFGTAGELFF.

The CDR3 region has the DNA TGCGCCAGCAGCTTGGAACTAGCGGGAGCATCCTACAATGAGCAGTTCTTC. The encoded protein is CASSLELAGASYNEQFF. The chain links TRBV5-1 to TRBJ2-1; TRBD2 matches at 11 bases. The CDR3 has 17 residues. Germline trimming cut 0 bases from V and 1 base from J; bases unmatched to any gene: 3. Germline V gene data show CDR1 as SGHRS and CDR2 as YFSETQ.